The text below deals with one T cell receptor (beta chain). The target antigen is unknown. This entry is derived from a study of T cell responses to AZD1222 COVID-19 vaccine. Measured with immunoSEQ multiplex PCR; TCRdb has only the in-frame clones, and not every one. The table records about 100,000 clones, 85% to 95% of them present only once. Study-wide results and caveats: Epitopes outside B.1.351 and B.1.1.7 mutated regions reportedly drew nearly half of spike TCRs. Vaccination with two AZD1222 doses was followed by a rise in Spike-specific TCR breadth and depth. Vaccine-associated CD4 TCRs ranged over spike, dominating at 160-218 and 743-854. Baseline seropositivity characterized only a handful of AZD1222 recipients.

Trimming stripped 0 bases from V and 4 bases from J, with 9 bases between. CDR3 length: 15 amino acids. Germline V gene sequence: CDR1 MNHEY, CDR2 SMNVEV (reference sequence). Specimen: peripheral blood, collected on day 0 of AZD1222 vaccination. This receptor was taken from an adult in good health. The rearrangement joins TRBV27 to TRBJ1-4, with D unresolved. CDR3 coding DNA: TGTGCCAGCAGTTTATCGTTCGCGTATAATGAAAAACTGTTTTTT. The encoded protein is CASSLSFAYNEKLFF. The complete variable domain, with remaining parts taken from reference TRBV27 and TRBJ1-4, reads EAQVTQNPRYLITVTGKKLTVTCSQNMNHEYMSWYRQDPGLGLRQIYYSMNVEVTDKGDVPEGYKVSRKEKRNFPLILESPSPNQTSLYFCASSLSFAYNEKLFFGSGTQLSVL.